This is a list of T cell receptor beta chains from one sample in a study of OX40 agonist ivuxolimab in advanced cancers. The repertoire was sequenced with immunoSEQ multiplex PCR; TCRdb's copy has only in-frame clones and lacks some. This repertoire shows 100,000 or so clones, roughly 90% found once; its top ten account for about 0.17%. The starting material was CD4+ or CD8+ T cells sorted from blood, obtained in a trial of the OX40 agonist ivuxolimab. These receptors all come from an adult with an advanced solid tumor such as melanoma, head and neck, liver or kidney cancer. Both conserved end residues are part of each CDR3. D genes are given only for firm matches. Only part of the rows carry a size: once, few, many, or a class if the clone is expanded.

NA	NA	TRBJ2-2	TRBV7-2	TGTGCCAGCAGCCAGAGACCCGGGGCGAACACCGGGGAGCTGTTTTTT	CASSQRPGANTGELFF
NA	TRBD2	TRBJ2-5	TRBV19	TGTGCCAGTAGTACAGGACTAGCGGGGAGGGAGACCCAGTACTTC	CASSTGLAGRETQYF
once	NA	TRBJ1-5	TRBV19	TGTGCCAGTTTAGGGCAGCCTTGGAGCAATCAGCCCCAGCATTTT	CASLGQPWSNQPQHF
NA	NA	TRBJ2-7	TRBV28	TGTGCCAGCAGTTTCAGCGGGCCTCGATCCTACGAGCAGTACTTC	CASSFSGPRSYEQYF
NA	TRBD1	TRBJ2-7	TRBV7-3	TGTGCCAGCAGCACGACAGGGGACCCGGATCGCGAGCAGTACTTC	CASSTTGDPDREQYF
NA	NA	TRBJ2-4	TRBV2	TGTGCCAGCAGTGGGGACACGGAAGACATTCAGTACTTC	CASSGDTEDIQYF
NA	NA	TRBJ1-1	TRBV28	TGTGCCAGCAGTCGAGGGAGCACTGAAGCTTTCTTT	CASSRGSTEAFF
NA	TRBD2	TRBJ2-1	TRBV11-2	TGTGCCAGCAGCTTAGATGGGGGGGGCTACAATGAGCAGTTCTTC	CASSLDGGGYNEQFF
once	NA	TRBJ1-2	TRBV18	TGTGCCAGCTCACCACGACACCCCAACTATGGCTACACCTTC	CASSPRHPNYGYTF
once	NA	TRBJ1-2	TRBV7-9	TGTGCCAGCAGCTTAGAAGTTTCGGGGTATGGCTACACCTTC	CASSLEVSGYGYTF
NA	NA	TRBJ1-1	TRBV30	TGTGCCTGGAGCCCGGACGGAGTGAACACTGAAGCTTTCTTT	CAWSPDGVNTEAFF